Shown below are 29 T cell receptor beta chains from a single sample sequenced in a study of long-term antiretroviral therapy in people with HIV. At the survey level, the v3.0 immunoSEQ assay was run. Libraries were prepared by immunoSEQ multiplex PCR; TCRdb keeps only in-frame clonotypes and omits some of them. The repertoire consists of about 12,000 clones, with more than 80% occurring once and the leading ten covering about a sixth. Sequenced material: unsorted PBMCs, taken 3.4 years after starting antiretroviral therapy. The receptors originated from a man between 40 and 49 years old with HIV.

The chain uses TRBV28 and TRBJ2-7; 9 bases fit TRBD1. Losses at the gene ends were 6 bases for V and 6 bases for J; bases not matched to a gene: 9. Germline V gene data show CDR1 as MDHEN and CDR2 as SYDVKM. CDR3 size: 14 residues. In nucleotides, the CDR3 is TGTGCCAGCAGGCCCGAAAGACAGGGGGGCGAGCAGTACTTC. Its translation is CASRPERQGGEQYF.

J is TRBJ1-4 and V is TRBV15; tentatively, D is TRBD1 (6 bases). Germline CDR1 is LNHNV and CDR2 is YYDKDF (reference sequence). V lost 6 bases and J 7 bases, leaving 15 bases between the germline ends. The CDR3 has 14 amino acids. The CDR3 bases are TGTGCCACCAGGACACAGGGTCTTCGTGAAAAACTGTTTTTT. Its translation: CATRTQGLREKLFF.

V is TRBV7-6 and J is TRBJ2-5, with D maybe TRBD1 (5 bases). V lost 5 bases, J lost 2 bases, and 18 bases lay in between. Germline V gene sequence: CDR1 SGHVS, CDR2 FNYEAQ. This CDR3 spans 16 amino acids. In DNA form, the CDR3 reads TGTGCCAGCAGCCCCCAGCAGCTTCAGGGACAAGAGACCCAGTACTTC. This sequence encodes CASSPQQLQGQETQYF.

This clone was detected a few times. This rearrangement joins TRBV2 to TRBJ1-1; 11 nucleotides match TRBD1. V lost 8 bases and J lost 2; bases outside the gene matches: 16. Germline lookup yields CDR1 SNHLY and CDR2 FYNNEI. CDR3 length equals 18 residues. The CDR3: CASVLIGQGANSNTEAFF. DNA of the CDR3: TGTGCCAGCGTGTTGATCGGACAGGGGGCGAATAGTAACACTGAAGCTTTCTTT. Combining the CDR3 with reference TRBV2 and TRBJ1-1 gives the whole variable domain EPEVTQTPSHQVTQMGQEVILRCVPISNHLYFYWYRQILGQKVEFLVSFYNNEISEKSEIFDDQFSVERPDGSNFTLKIRSTKLEDSAMYFCASVLIGQGANSNTEAFFGQGTRLTVV.

The chain couples TRBV30 to TRBJ2-3; 13 bases match TRBD2. This CDR3 has 15 amino acids. CDR1 is GTSNPN and CDR2 is SVGIG in the germline V gene (reference sequence). V was clipped by 5 bases and J by 7 bases; unmatched bases: 9. This CDR3 reads CAWAIPGLAGNTQYF. In nucleotides, the CDR3 is TGTGCCTGGGCTATTCCGGGACTAGCGGGGAATACGCAGTATTTT.

The chain recombines TRBV7-3 with TRBJ2-1; 12 nucleotides match TRBD2. The CDR3 totals 15 residues. Looked up from germline, CDR1 is SGHTA and CDR2 is FQGTGA. J gave up 8 bases and V 4 bases, and 6 bases lay outside the gene matches. CDR3 DNA: TGTGCCAGCAGCTCGACTAGCGGGAGAGGGCATGAGCAGTTCTTC. Its protein product is CASSSTSGRGHEQFF.

This chain connects TRBV7-9 to TRBJ2-2; 8 nucleotides match TRBD1. V lost 5 bases and J lost 7; bases outside the gene matches: 12. Germline CDR1 and CDR2: SEHNR and FQNEAQ (reference sequence). The CDR3 totals 16 residues. The CDR3 spells CASSHSDRAAGGELFF. The DNA of the CDR3 is TGTGCCAGCAGCCACTCGGACAGGGCGGCCGGCGGGGAGCTGTTTTTT.

The CDR3 region has the DNA TGTGCCAGCAGCTTAAAGCCAAGCGGCAAAAACATTCAGTACTTC. As protein: CASSLKPSGKNIQYF. The V gene is TRBV7-3, the J gene TRBJ2-4; D may be TRBD2 (5 bases). Per the germline V gene, CDR1 is SGHTA and CDR2 is FQGTGA. Trimming left V 1 base short and J 3 bases short, with 10 bases between. The CDR3 spans 15 residues.

This sequence joins TRBV28 and TRBJ1-2; possibly TRBD1 for D (6 bases). The V gene's germline CDR1 is MDHEN and CDR2 SYDVKM. The CDR3 totals 14 residues. V gave up 3 bases and J gave up 7 bases, with 15 bases separating them. CDR3 DNA sequence: TGTGCCAGCAGTTTCACGGGGGGCGCTGGTGGCTACACCTTC. This sequence encodes CASSFTGGAGGYTF.

This clone has just a few counts. Other DNA sequences in this specimen translate into the identical CDR3. The V call is TRBV11-2, the J call TRBJ2-2; a possible D gene is TRBD2 (6 bases). Germline V gene lookup returns CDR1 SGHAT and CDR2 FQNNGV. There are 14 residues in the CDR3. Trimming removed 1 base from V and 5 bases from J, with 8 bases in between. DNA of the CDR3: TGTGCCAGCAGCTTAGTCGGGGGAACCGGGGAGCTGTTTTTT. This codes for CASSLVGGTGELFF.

The V call is TRBV4-3, the J call TRBJ2-4; D gene ambiguous. V lost 0 bases and J lost 1, with 10 bases in between. The CDR3 has 16 amino acids. The V gene's germline CDR1 is LGHNA and CDR2 YSLEER. CDR3 sequence: CASSQDWMGAKNIQYF. In nucleotides, the CDR3 is TGCGCCAGCAGCCAAGACTGGATGGGGGCCAAAAACATTCAGTACTTC.

The V call is TRBV2, the J call TRBJ1-5; D call uncertain. The germline V gene has CDR1 SNHLY and CDR2 FYNNEI. The CDR3 is 14 residues long. CDR3 nucleotides: TGTGCGACCATGGAACGGGGTAGCAATCAGCCCCAGCATTTT. Its translation is CATMERGSNQPQHF. The whole variable domain, remainder taken from reference TRBV2 and TRBJ1-5, is EPEVTQTPSHQVTQMGQEVILRCVPISNHLYFYWYRQILGQKVEFLVSFYNNEISEKSEIFDDQFSVERPDGSNFTLKIRSTKLEDSAMYFCATMERGSNQPQHFGDGTRLSIL.

The CDR3 reads CASSLALASGTRYNEQFF. The DNA for the CDR3 is TGTGCCAGCAGCTTGGCCTTAGCTAGCGGGACTCGGTACAATGAGCAGTTCTTC. The J gene is TRBJ2-1, the V gene TRBV5-4, with 9 bases that match TRBD2. CDR1 and CDR2 (germline): SGHNT, YYREEE (reference sequence). With V trimmed by 0 bases and J by 4 bases, 11 bases remained unmatched. The CDR3 loop spans 18 amino acids.

The V and J genes are TRBV27 and TRBJ2-1, with D unclear. Trimming took off 2 bases at V and 9 bases at J, with 14 bases between the two ends. This CDR3 has 14 amino acids. CDR1 and CDR2 from the germline V gene are MNHEY and SMNVEV (reference sequence). CDR3 sequence reads: CASSLSTASAEQFF. In DNA, the CDR3 is TGTGCCAGCAGTTTAAGTACGGCGTCCGCTGAGCAGTTCTTC.

In its sample, this clone was seen a few times. V is TRBV4-3 and J is TRBJ2-7; D uncertain. V was cut by 0 bases and J by 6 bases, with 9 bases left in between. The CDR3 loop spans 13 amino acids. The germline V gene has CDR1 LGHNA and CDR2 YSLEER. CDR3 in DNA: TGCGCCAGCAGCCAAGATCAACAGACCGAGCAGTACTTC. Encoded protein: CASSQDQQTEQYF.

V is TRBV19 and J is TRBJ2-5; 9 nucleotides agree with TRBD1. The CDR3 is made up of 14 amino acids. V shed 5 bases, J shed 4 bases, and the junction held 5 bases outside the gene matches. Germline V gene sequence: CDR1 LNHDA, CDR2 SQIVND (reference sequence). The CDR3 DNA reads TGTGCCAGTAGTTACAGGGGGCTGGTAGAGACCCAGTACTTC. Translating it yields CASSYRGLVETQYF.

The chain is built from TRBV30 and TRBJ2-1, with no clear D. Germline CDR1 and CDR2: GTSNPN and SVGIG (reference sequence). The length of the CDR3 is 13 residues. V was clipped by 0 bases and J by 3 bases, with 6 bases between them. This CDR3 reads CAWSVFVYNEQFF. The DNA of the CDR3 is TGTGCCTGGAGTGTATTCGTCTACAATGAGCAGTTCTTC.

V and J are TRBV7-8 and TRBJ2-2, with 7 bases identical to TRBD2. Germline V gives CDR1 SGHVS, CDR2 FQNEAQ. CDR3 length: 16 amino acids. V gave up 5 bases and J gave up 4 bases; unmatched junction bases: 10. CDR3 sequence (DNA): TGTGCCAGCAGCCCTAGCGGTCCTCTCTCCACCGGGGAGCTGTTTTTT. Protein product: CASSPSGPLSTGELFF.

The V and J genes are TRBV4-2 and TRBJ1-2; perhaps TRBD1 as D (5 bases). Germline V gene lookup returns CDR1 LGHNA and CDR2 YNFKEQ. V lost 4 bases, J lost 7 bases, and 10 bases lay in between. The CDR3 spans 12 residues. CDR3 amino acids: CASSPVGGGYTF. CDR3 DNA sequence: TGTGCCAGCAGCCCAGTGGGGGGTGGCTACACCTTC.

This clone was counted a single time. The chain carries TRBV19 and TRBJ1-1; 9 positions match TRBD1. Losses at the gene ends were 7 bases for V and 4 bases for J; bases not matched to a gene: 16. This CDR3 spans 17 amino acids. Germline V gene sequence: CDR1 LNHDA, CDR2 SQIVND (reference sequence). The CDR3 bases are TGTGCCAGTACCCACCGGGACAGGGTCCGTAGAGGCACTGAAGCTTTCTTT. It encodes CASTHRDRVRRGTEAFF.

This clone occurred once. V is TRBV11-2 and J is TRBJ2-3, with D hard to call. V gave up 1 base and J gave up 0 bases, with 8 bases separating them. Germline V gene sequence: CDR1 SGHAT, CDR2 FQNNGV. CDR3 length equals 15 residues. In DNA, the CDR3 is TGTGCCAGCAGCTTAGTATGGGCTAGCACAGATACGCAGTATTTT. This sequence encodes CASSLVWASTDTQYF.

This chain links TRBV15 with TRBJ2-7; 9 bases fit TRBD1. This CDR3 spans 15 amino acids. J gave up 6 bases and V 4 bases, and 10 bases lay outside the gene matches. CDR1 and CDR2 from the germline V gene are LNHNV and YYDKDF (reference sequence). CDR3 protein: CATSTLGTGLGEQYF. CDR3 nucleotides: TGTGCCACCAGCACACTCGGGACAGGGTTGGGCGAGCAGTACTTC. Supplemented by reference TRBV15 and TRBJ2-7, the full variable domain reads DAMVIQNPRYQVTQFGKPVTLSCSQTLNHNVMYWYQQKSSQAPKLLFHYYDKDFNNEADTPDNFQSRRPNTSFCFLDIRSPGLGDTAMYLCATSTLGTGLGEQYFGPGTRLTVT.

This clone has only one observation. The chain has TRBV19 and TRBJ2-1; D remains unclear. Trimming shortened V by 4 bases and J by 3 bases, and 7 bases separated the two germline ends. From germline, CDR1 is LNHDA and CDR2 SQIVND (reference sequence). The CDR3 is made up of 13 amino acids. Here the CDR3 reads CASSRLVYNEQFF. The CDR3 nucleotides read TGTGCCAGTAGTAGGTTGGTCTACAATGAGCAGTTCTTC.

This clone came up once. The V gene is TRBV7-2, the J gene TRBJ2-2; D is ambiguous. CDR1 SGHTA and CDR2 FQGNSA come from the germline V gene. CDR3 length: 17 residues. V was clipped by 0 bases and J by 3 bases, with 14 bases between them. The DNA of the CDR3 is TGTGCCAGCAGCTTAGCTATTGAAGTCGATTACACCGGGGAGCTGTTTTTT. As protein: CASSLAIEVDYTGELFF.

The chain combines TRBV5-8 with TRBJ2-5; the D call may be TRBD1 or TRBD2 (5 bases each). Deletions cut 7 bases from V and 4 bases from J, with 17 bases between. CDR1 is SGHTS, CDR2 YDEGEE, per germline. The CDR3 covers 14 residues. Here the CDR3 reads CASGESWGGETQYF. For the CDR3, the DNA is TGTGCCAGCGGGGAGAGTTGGGGCGGAGAGACCCAGTACTTC. Full variable domain (outside the CDR3, taken from reference TRBV5-8 and TRBJ2-5): EAGVTQSPTHLIKTRGQQATLRCSPISGHTSVYWYQQALGLGLQFLLWYDEGEERNRGNFPPRFSGRQFPNYSSELNVNALELEDSALYLCASGESWGGETQYFGPGTRLLVL.

This clone appeared once. CDR3 amino acids: CASSFLRGVELFF. CDR3 DNA sequence: TGTGCCAGCAGTTTTCTTAGAGGGGTAGAACTGTTTTTT. The chain uses TRBV2 and TRBJ1-4, with a tentative D call TRBD1 (5 bases). Between the trimmed V and J ends, which lost 5 bases and 12 bases, there was a span of 16 bases. Germline loops: CDR1 SNHLY, CDR2 FYNNEI. The CDR3 extends over 13 amino acids.

The V gene is TRBV28, the J gene TRBJ1-4; tentatively, D is TRBD1 (5 bases). The CDR3 has 14 amino acids. Trimming stripped 2 bases from V and 8 bases from J, with 12 bases between. Germline V lookup: CDR1 MDHEN, CDR2 SYDVKM. The CDR3 nucleotides read TGTGCCAGCAGTTTACCGGGGACCGGGGAAAAACTGTTTTTT. It translates to CASSLPGTGEKLFF.

This chain connects TRBV13 to TRBJ2-3; 9 positions match TRBD1. This CDR3 is built from 19 residues. Trimming at V came to 4 bases and at J to 4 bases, leaving 18 bases not matched to a gene. The germline gives CDR1 PRHDT, CDR2 FYEKMQ (reference sequence). In nucleotides, the CDR3 is TGTGCCAGCAGCTCGGACCGGACAGGGGTGAGTGAATCCCCAGATACGCAGTATTTT. Encoded protein: CASSSDRTGVSESPDTQYF.

Only one count was recorded for this clone. V gene TRBV27 combines with J gene TRBJ2-6, with unresolved D. Germline assignment: CDR1 MNHEY and CDR2 SMNVEV (reference sequence). The CDR3 runs to 14 residues. The ends were cut back, 4 bases at V and 1 base at J, with 5 bases in the middle. As DNA, the CDR3 is TGTGCCAGCAGTTCCCTTTCTGGGGCCAACGTCCTGACTTTC. Amino acid sequence: CASSSLSGANVLTF.